The 24 T cell receptor beta chains listed next were all sequenced from one sample in a study of blood T cells in healthy people across ages. Primers used in a second PCR of about 6 to 11 cycles were a sample-barcoded 5' primer and a J-beta primer mix. TCRdb itself ran the 5' RACE reads through MiXCR, one entry per CDR3 protein. The sample gives about 800,000 distinct CDR3 sequences, just under 25% of which show up once; around 3.6% is in the top ten. The data also belong to a second study, concerning T cells of mothers and their children.

The sample consisted of blood. The receptors shown here come from a boy younger than 18 in good health.

This clonotype came up a few times. The J gene is TRBJ2-1, the V gene TRBV29-1; 7 nucleotides line up with TRBD1. The CDR3 extends over 15 amino acids. Germline lookup yields CDR1 SQVTM and CDR2 ANQGSEA. The V and J ends lost 0 bases and 4 bases, in that order; junction bases with no gene match: 6. CDR3: CSVEERQGVYNEQFF. DNA of the CDR3: TGCAGCGTTGAAGAGAGGCAGGGGGTGTACAATGAGCAGTTCTTC.

In its sample, this clonotype was seen a few times. The chain has TRBV20-1 and TRBJ2-5, with D maybe TRBD1 (6 bases). The better agreement between TRBJ1-2 and the DNA end casts doubt on the J call. The CDR3 extends over 11 amino acids. Germline V gene sequence: CDR1 DFQATT, CDR2 SNEGSKA (reference sequence). The CDR3 bases are TGCAGTGCCCATAAGGACAGCACCTACACCTTC. This encodes CSAHKDSTYTF.

This clonotype is a singleton in its sample. V gene TRBV7-9 combines with J gene TRBJ1-2; 9 bases line up with TRBD1. Losses at the gene ends were 5 bases for V and 7 bases for J; bases not matched to a gene: 11. The CDR3 runs to 15 residues. Per the germline V gene, CDR1 is SEHNR and CDR2 is FQNEAQ (reference sequence). The CDR3 nucleotides read TGTGCCAGCAGCCCACGGGGACAGGGAGAGGGTGGCTACACCTTC. It specifies CASSPRGQGEGGYTF.

The rearrangement uses TRBV29-1 and TRBJ2-5; 12 bases fit TRBD1. CDR1 is SQVTM, CDR2 ANQGSEA, per germline. The CDR3 is 12 amino acids. With 8 bases clipped from V and 13 bases from J, the junction kept 11 bases outside the gene matches. The CDR3 DNA reads as TGCAGCACCACCGGGACAGGGGGCCAGAGGTACTTC. Translated: CSTTGTGGQRYF.

The rearrangement uses TRBV14 and TRBJ1-4; D is ambiguous. In germline, CDR1 is SGHDN, CDR2 FVKESK. The V and J ends lost 1 base and 8 bases respectively, with 11 bases between them. The CDR3 sequence is 14 residues long. The CDR3 reads CASSQVAVGEKLFF. CDR3 nucleotide sequence: TGTGCCAGCAGCCAAGTGGCAGTGGGCGAAAAACTGTTTTTT.

The chain joins TRBV20-1 to TRBJ2-5; D is possibly TRBD1 or TRBD2 (5 bases each). TRBJ2-7 matches the DNA end more closely, so the J call is doubtful. The germline V gene encodes CDR1 DFQATT and CDR2 SNEGSKA (reference sequence). This CDR3 has 15 amino acids. The CDR3 region has the DNA TGCAGTGCTAGAGTCTTACGGGGCACTGCTAACGAGCAGTACTTC. This codes for CSARVLRGTANEQYF.

Only a few counts were recorded for this clonotype. The rearrangement links TRBV7-2 to TRBJ2-5; D remains unclear. The V gene's germline CDR1 is SGHTA and CDR2 FQGNSA. Trimming took 1 base from V and 0 from J, leaving 15 bases between them. The CDR3 has 17 residues. CDR3 in amino acids: CASSLVGGGKYQETQYF. The CDR3 nucleotides are TGTGCCAGCAGCTTAGTAGGTGGCGGAAAGTACCAAGAGACCCAGTACTTC.

This clonotype was counted between two and nine times. This chain joins TRBV29-1 and TRBJ2-7; 7 bases line up with TRBD1. The J segment lost 6 bases and the V segment lost 6 bases, leaving 14 bases of the junction unmatched. The length of the CDR3 is 14 residues. CDR1 is SQVTM and CDR2 is ANQGSEA in the germline V gene. In nucleotides, the CDR3 is TGCAGCGTGGCTTACAGGGGAACGCCGATCGAGCAGTACTTC. It codes for CSVAYRGTPIEQYF.

This clonotype was recorded a few times. The chain combines TRBV27 with TRBJ1-2; D is uncertain. Trimming pared 8 bases from V and 2 bases from J, leaving 12 bases between. Per germline, CDR1 MNHEY and CDR2 SMNVEV (reference sequence). The CDR3 totals 13 residues. The CDR3 region has the DNA TGTGCCAGCCGGCCGGAACCCAACTATGGCTACACCTTC. Its protein is CASRPEPNYGYTF.

This clonotype has only a few counts. This chain uses TRBV10-3 with TRBJ2-7; no clear D gene. Germline-derived CDR1 and CDR2 are ENHRY and SYGVKD. This CDR3 region has 12 residues. The V and J ends lost 2 bases and 4 bases respectively, with 6 bases between them. Here the CDR3 DNA reads TGTGCCATCAGTGAGGCGAATTACGAGCAGTACTTC. Its translation is CAISEANYEQYF.

V is TRBV6-2 or TRBV6-3 and J is TRBJ2-5; D remains ambiguous. The last part of the DNA fits TRBJ2-7 better; the J call may be wrong. The CDR3 totals 12 residues. Germline CDR1 MNHEY, CDR2 SVGEGT. The CDR3 sequence is CASGIVRYEQYF. The DNA for the CDR3 is TGTGCCAGTGGAATAGTCAGATACGAGCAGTACTTC.

The sample holds one count of this clonotype. Compared with germline, one end of the junction differs, possibly owing to a read error. The chain joins TRBV9 to TRBJ2-5; 8 positions match TRBD2. Germline V CDR1 and CDR2: SGDLS, YYNGEE. The CDR3 is 13 amino acids. DNA for the CDR3: TGTGCCAGCAGCGTAGCGGGAGGGGAGACCCTGTACTTC. It yields the protein CASSVAGGETLYF.

This clonotype was counted a single time. The V call is TRBV4-3, the J call TRBJ2-1; D gene ambiguous. CDR3 length equals 15 residues. V lost 0 bases and J lost 2, with 8 bases in between. Germline assignment: CDR1 LGHNA and CDR2 YSLEER. The CDR3 region is CASSQDGVAYNEQFF. The CDR3 DNA follows: TGCGCCAGCAGCCAAGACGGAGTGGCCTACAATGAGCAGTTCTTC.

The CDR3 DNA reads TGTGCCAGCAGCCGAGCAGGGACGCAGTATTTT. It yields the protein CASSRAGTQYF. V is TRBV28 and J is TRBJ2-3; the D gene is possibly TRBD1 (5 bases). The V gene lost 6 bases and the J gene lost 9 bases, with 10 bases spanning the gap. Germline V CDR1 and CDR2: MDHEN, SYDVKM. CDR3 length: 11 residues.

This clonotype showed up just once. Sequence at one end of the junction differs from germline and may be a read error. The chain recombines TRBV11-2 with TRBJ2-5; D perhaps matches TRBD1 (6 bases). The V gene's germline CDR1 is SGHAT and CDR2 FQNNGV. The CDR3 runs 15 residues. CDR3 in amino acids: CASSLGWGQQGTQYF. The CDR3 nucleotides are TGTGCCAGCAGCTTAGGTTGGGGGCAGCAAGGGACCCAGTACTTC.

As concerns this clonotype: One end of the junction varies from germline; a read error may be responsible. The genes are TRBV9 and TRBJ1-2; 9 positions match TRBD1. Germline-derived CDR1 and CDR2 are SGDLS and YYNGEE. This CDR3 is built from 16 residues. CDR3 coding DNA: TGTGCCAGTAGCGTAAAATTCGGGACAGGGATCGATGGCTACACCTTC. It codes for CASSVKFGTGIDGYTF.

This clonotype was picked up a small number of times. The V call is TRBV3-1, the J call TRBJ1-2; no definite D call. The CDR3 is made up of 16 amino acids. Germline V gene data show CDR1 as LGHDT and CDR2 as YNNKEL (reference sequence). The germline V and J ends were trimmed by 1 base and 2 bases, with 14 bases remaining between them. CDR3 sequence reads: CASSQAPYNCNYGYTF. As DNA, the CDR3 is TGTGCCAGCAGCCAAGCCCCTTATAACTGCAACTATGGCTACACCTTC.

This clonotype was recorded a few times. CDR3 sequence reads: CAISAGGQSYEQYF. CDR3 in DNA: TGTGCCATCAGTGCTGGAGGACAGTCCTACGAGCAGTACTTC. The chain recombines TRBV10-3 with TRBJ2-7; D might be TRBD1 (6 bases). Between the trimmed V and J ends, which lost 4 bases and 1 base, there was a span of 11 bases. Germline lookup yields CDR1 ENHRY and CDR2 SYGVKD. This CDR3 is built from 14 residues.

The chain carries TRBV6-1 and TRBJ1-4; the D gene is possibly TRBD1 (5 bases). Trimming cost V 7 bases and J 4 bases, with 13 bases left between them. The CDR3 is 14 amino acids. Germline V gene sequence: CDR1 MNHNS, CDR2 SASEGT. CDR3 sequence reads: CASTGGGYNEKLFF. For the CDR3, the DNA is TGTGCCAGCACCGGGGGGGGTTATAATGAAAAACTGTTTTTT.

The V call is TRBV4-3, the J call TRBJ1-4; D is ambiguous. Germline assignment: CDR1 LGHNA and CDR2 YSLEER. V lost 0 bases, J lost 8 bases, and 10 bases lay in between. The CDR3 is 14 residues long. The chain's CDR3 is CASSQESTGEKLFF. CDR3 nucleotide sequence: TGCGCCAGCAGCCAAGAGAGTACCGGGGAAAAACTGTTTTTT.

A few counts support this clonotype. This rearrangement joins TRBV4-3 to TRBJ1-3, with a weak D call TRBD1 (6 bases). V lost 0 bases and J 2 bases, leaving 11 bases between the germline ends. The CDR3 contains 16 residues. Germline lookup yields CDR1 LGHNA and CDR2 YSLEER. The CDR3 loop reads CASSQDLGGAGNTIYF. DNA for the CDR3: TGCGCCAGCAGCCAAGATTTGGGGGGCGCTGGAAACACCATATATTTT.

The V call is TRBV20-1, the J call TRBJ2-5; 9 nucleotides agree with TRBD2. Matching the DNA end better, TRBJ2-7 makes the J call doubtful. The CDR3 covers 15 residues. Germline values: CDR1 DFQATT, CDR2 SNEGSKA (reference sequence). The CDR3 DNA follows: TGCAGTGCGGTAGGGCTAGCGGGAACATACTACGAGCAGTACTTC. Encoded protein: CSAVGLAGTYYEQYF.

J is TRBJ1-4 and V is TRBV27; maybe TRBD1 (6 bases). Germline CDR1 and CDR2: MNHEY and SMNVEV (reference sequence). The CDR3 length is 15 residues. Trimming left V 7 bases short and J 7 bases short, with 19 bases between. CDR3 DNA: TGTGCCAGCACGACTTTTCGGGGGGCTGTTGAAAAACTGTTTTTT. This gives the protein CASTTFRGAVEKLFF.

The table lists this clonotype with a few counts. The chain uses TRBV27 and TRBJ1-1, with D possibly TRBD1 on 5 matching bases. The CDR3 runs 14 residues. Germline assignment: CDR1 MNHEY and CDR2 SMNVEV (reference sequence). The V end was cut by 6 bases, the J end by 0 bases, with 11 bases between. In nucleotides, the CDR3 is TGTGCCAGCAGAACCTCGGGGCTGAACACTGAAGCTTTCTTT. Its translation: CASRTSGLNTEAFF.